The 21 T cell receptor beta chains reported below all come from one sample, sequenced in a study of blood T cells in healthy people across ages. It was with a sample-barcoded 5' primer and a J-beta primer mix that a second PCR of roughly 6 to 12 cycles was run. TCRdb re-called the 5' RACE reads with MiXCR, one entry per CDR3 protein. The table records 600,000 to 900,000 distinct CDR3 sequences, roughly 24% of them present only once. These data are also associated with another study on T cells of mothers and their children.

The sample taken for sequencing was blood. The receptors stem from a boy aged 10-17 years in good health.

V usage is TRBV24-1 and J usage is TRBJ2-5; D may correspond to TRBD1 or TRBD2 (5 bases each). The CDR3 covers 15 residues. Germline CDR1 reads KGHDR; CDR2 reads SFDVKD. Deletions cut 10 bases from V and 0 bases from J, with 17 bases between. The CDR3 protein is CATHPGPQYQETQYF. The DNA of the CDR3 is TGTGCCACTCACCCGGGACCGCAGTACCAAGAGACCCAGTACTTC.

This chain uses TRBV12-3 or TRBV12-4 with TRBJ2-1, with TRBD2 identical over 7 bases. V gave up 6 bases and J gave up 7 bases; unmatched junction bases: 9. The CDR3 has 14 amino acids. CDR3 protein: CASSPREVGNEQFF. The DNA for the CDR3 is TGTGCCAGCAGCCCCCGGGAGGTTGGGAATGAGCAGTTCTTC.

The table lists this clonotype with a few counts. This chain uses TRBV5-1 with TRBJ2-7; TRBD1 might be the D (6 bases). Trimming pared 1 base from V and 2 bases from J, leaving 13 bases between. CDR1 and CDR2 (germline): SGHRS, YFSETQ. The CDR3 covers 15 residues. The DNA of the CDR3 is TGCGCCAGCAGCTTGCTTGGACAGTCTACCTACGAGCAGTACTTC. Its translation is CASSLLGQSTYEQYF.

V is TRBV14 and J is TRBJ2-1, with a weak D call TRBD2 (6 bases). The V end was cut by 1 base, the J end by 7 bases, with 11 bases between. Germline CDR1 SGHDN, CDR2 FVKESK. CDR3 size: 14 residues. The CDR3 sequence: CASSQGTIQNEQFF. The CDR3 DNA is TGTGCCAGCAGCCAAGGGACTATACAAAATGAGCAGTTCTTC.

This chain connects TRBV6-6 to TRBJ1-2; possibly TRBD1 for D (6 bases). This CDR3 spans 12 amino acids. Germline loops: CDR1 MNHNY, CDR2 SVGAGI (reference sequence). V lost 10 bases to trimming and J lost 4 bases, with 13 bases between them. In nucleotides, the CDR3 is TGTGCCACGGAGGACAGTCCCTATGGCTACACCTTC. It yields the protein CATEDSPYGYTF.

The rearrangement uses TRBV5-1 and TRBJ1-6, with no clear D. Per germline, CDR1 SGHRS and CDR2 YFSETQ. The CDR3 extends over 14 amino acids. The ends were cut back, 1 base at V and 7 bases at J, with 9 bases in the middle. CDR3 coding DNA: TGCGCCAGCAGCTTGCAGGCGGGCAATTCACCCCTCCACTTT. This sequence encodes CASSLQAGNSPLHF.

In its sample, this clonotype was seen a few times. The gene calls are TRBV9 and TRBJ2-2; tentative D call: TRBD2 (6 bases). CDR3 size: 15 residues. The V and J ends lost 0 bases and 4 bases respectively, with 10 bases between them. In germline, CDR1 is SGDLS, CDR2 YYNGEE. CDR3 DNA sequence: TGTGCCAGCAGCGTAGGCGGGGACTTCACCGGGGAGCTGTTTTTT. Its protein is CASSVGGDFTGELFF.

For this clonotype: One junction end disagrees with the germline gene, perhaps due to a read error. The rearrangement links TRBV6-5 to TRBJ2-1; TRBD2 agrees at 10 bases. The V gene's germline CDR1 is MNHEY and CDR2 SVGAGI. CDR3 length: 15 residues. CDR3 coding DNA: TGTGCCAGCAGTTACGGGCTAGCGGGGGCCAATGAGCGGTTCTTC. Protein product: CASSYGLAGANERFF.

Comments on this clonotype: One end of the junction is discordant with germline, which a read error may explain. The chain uses TRBV10-2 and TRBJ1-2, with 10 bases identical to TRBD1. Germline assignment: CDR1 WSHSY and CDR2 SAAADI. The CDR3 is 15 amino acids. CDR3 protein: CASSETGGELHGYTF. CDR3 nucleotide sequence: TGCGCCAGTAGTGAGACAGGGGGCGAGTTGCATGGCTACACCTTC.

The V and J genes are TRBV24-1 and TRBJ2-1; TRBD1 might be the D (6 bases). Trimming cost V 4 bases and J 12 bases, with 18 bases left between them. Germline V gives CDR1 KGHDR, CDR2 SFDVKD. CDR3 size: 14 residues. The CDR3 loop is CATSDRDIGDVQFF. Here the CDR3 DNA reads TGTGCCACCAGTGACCGGGACATCGGCGATGTGCAGTTCTTC.

Only a few counts were recorded for this clonotype. V is TRBV5-1 and J is TRBJ2-1; weak D call: TRBD2 (6 bases). Germline loops: CDR1 SGHRS, CDR2 YFSETQ. Deletions cut 4 bases from V and 6 bases from J, with 11 bases between. The CDR3 sequence is 13 residues long. In nucleotides, the CDR3 is TGCGCCAGCAGCACGGACTATGCCAATGAGCAGTTCTTC. It specifies CASSTDYANEQFF.

This clonotype showed up just a few times. V is TRBV5-1 and J is TRBJ1-1, with D maybe TRBD1 (5 bases). V gave up 4 bases and J gave up 7 bases, with 14 bases separating them. The germline CDR1 and CDR2 sequences are SGHRS and YFSETQ. This CDR3 region has 13 residues. The CDR3: CASSRGFAGEAFF. CDR3 bases: TGCGCCAGCAGCCGGGGGTTCGCGGGTGAAGCTTTCTTT.

This clonotype has more than one count but fewer than ten. The chain combines TRBV7-3 with TRBJ1-1, with TRBD1 as a possible D gene (6 bases). Germline assignment: CDR1 SGHTA and CDR2 FQGTGA. This CDR3 is built from 14 residues. V lost 5 bases and J 7 bases, leaving 17 bases between the germline ends. This chain's CDR3 is CASSSRQEGNEAFF. CDR3 nucleotides: TGTGCCAGCAGCAGCAGACAGGAAGGCAATGAAGCTTTCTTT.

This clonotype was detected a few times. The chain employs TRBV29-1 and TRBJ1-1; TRBD1 is a possible D gene (5 bases). Trimming pared 7 bases from V and 5 bases from J, leaving 14 bases between. Germline CDR1 SQVTM, CDR2 ANQGSEA. There are 12 residues in the CDR3. The DNA for the CDR3 is TGCAGCGCAACCGAGGGGAGTACTGAAGCTTTCTTT. Its protein product is CSATEGSTEAFF.

In nucleotides, the CDR3 is TGCAGCGTTGTCCAGGGGTATGGCTACACCTTC. Translating gives CSVVQGYGYTF. The chain combines TRBV29-1 with TRBJ1-2; TRBD1 might be the D (6 bases). CDR3 size: 11 residues. Germline values: CDR1 SQVTM, CDR2 ANQGSEA. V lost 4 bases, J lost 5 bases, and 8 bases lay in between.

This clonotype turned up a few times. This sequence joins TRBV7-4 and TRBJ1-5; D not certain. This CDR3 has 17 residues. CDR1 is SGHVT, CDR2 SQSDAQ, per germline. V lost 1 base, J lost 0 bases, and 13 bases lay in between. Written as DNA, the CDR3 is TGTGCCAGCAGCTTAGGGCAGGTCTTCTATAGCAATCAGCCCCAGCATTTT. Encoded protein: CASSLGQVFYSNQPQHF.

This clonotype was seen ten or more times. The rearrangement uses TRBV13 and TRBJ2-7, with 8 nucleotides matching TRBD2. In germline, CDR1 is PRHDT, CDR2 FYEKMQ (reference sequence). The V segment lost 3 bases and the J segment 3 bases; nucleotides outside the gene matches: 7. The CDR3 consists of 15 residues. The CDR3 nucleotides are TGTGCCAGCAGCTTGGCCGGGACTAGAAACTACGAGCAGTACTTC. Translated: CASSLAGTRNYEQYF.

This sequence joins TRBV5-1 and TRBJ2-3; no definite D call. Trimming took 0 bases from V and 4 from J, leaving 9 bases between them. The germline V gene has CDR1 SGHRS and CDR2 YFSETQ. The CDR3 consists of 14 residues. For the CDR3, the DNA is TGCGCCAGCAGCTTGGAAAGGTACCCAGATACGCAGTATTTT. Its protein is CASSLERYPDTQYF.

This clonotype was seen a handful of times. The rearrangement uses TRBV7-9 and TRBJ1-2; D is perhaps TRBD1 (5 bases). Deletions cut 5 bases from V and 8 bases from J, with 12 bases between. There are 12 residues in the CDR3. Germline V gives CDR1 SEHNR, CDR2 FQNEAQ (reference sequence). CDR3 nucleotides: TGTGCCAGCAGCCAGGGCGGGCTCGGCTACACCTTC. The encoded protein is CASSQGGLGYTF.

This clonotype showed up many times. CDR3 loop: CASSQDLAGAQETQYF. Written as DNA, the CDR3 is TGTGCCAGCAGCCAAGATCTAGCGGGGGCTCAAGAGACCCAGTACTTC. J is TRBJ2-5 and V is TRBV4-2; 10 bases align to TRBD2. Germline V CDR1 and CDR2: LGHNA, YNFKEQ. The CDR3 loop spans 16 amino acids. V was clipped by 0 bases and J by 2 bases; unmatched bases: 3.

The chain joins TRBV2 to TRBJ2-6, with TRBD1 matching 7 bases. The germline V gene has CDR1 SNHLY and CDR2 FYNNEI. This CDR3 contains 17 residues. V shed 6 bases, J shed 1 base, and the junction held 9 bases outside the gene matches. Written as DNA, the CDR3 is TGTGCCAGCAGAAGACAGGGACCCAGTTCTGGGGCCAACGTCCTGACTTTC. Encoded protein: CASRRQGPSSGANVLTF.